The present T cell receptor beta chain was sequenced within a study of memory CD4+ T cells and cytomegalovirus serostatus. Study-wide background: Of the healthy Belgian adults, several were CMV seropositive and around 22 seronegative. Whole-study results and caveats: Of 150 to 200 reported CMV TCRbeta sequences, 65 to 85 were found in memory CD4+ repertoires.

Germline values: CDR1 SGHRS, CDR2 YFSETQ. Trimming took 2 bases from V and 1 from J, leaving 7 bases between them. The CDR3 consists of 13 residues. Study processing details: After removing out-of-frame reads, 2 million to 2.5 million distinct TCRbeta sequences remained. Profiling relied on immunoSEQ multiplex PCR, and the TCRdb table lists in-frame clones only, not all of them. The V and J calls and clone size come from that table; D and trimming were worked out from the DNA. The sample holds 45,000 to 55,000 clones, around four fifths seen once. The sort gate was single viable CD3+CD4+CD8-CD45RO+ cells for memory CD4+ T cells. After thawing, CD4+ T cells were positively selected. With respect to this clone: What it recognizes is unknown.

This sequence was found in an adult in good health and CMV-seronegative. Sequencing used memory CD4+ T cells from blood. The chain carries TRBV5-1 and TRBJ2-7; D may be TRBD2 (5 bases). The CDR3 sequence is CASSFGLSYEQYF. The DNA for the CDR3 is TGCGCCAGCAGCTTCGGACTTTCCTACGAGCAGTACTTC.